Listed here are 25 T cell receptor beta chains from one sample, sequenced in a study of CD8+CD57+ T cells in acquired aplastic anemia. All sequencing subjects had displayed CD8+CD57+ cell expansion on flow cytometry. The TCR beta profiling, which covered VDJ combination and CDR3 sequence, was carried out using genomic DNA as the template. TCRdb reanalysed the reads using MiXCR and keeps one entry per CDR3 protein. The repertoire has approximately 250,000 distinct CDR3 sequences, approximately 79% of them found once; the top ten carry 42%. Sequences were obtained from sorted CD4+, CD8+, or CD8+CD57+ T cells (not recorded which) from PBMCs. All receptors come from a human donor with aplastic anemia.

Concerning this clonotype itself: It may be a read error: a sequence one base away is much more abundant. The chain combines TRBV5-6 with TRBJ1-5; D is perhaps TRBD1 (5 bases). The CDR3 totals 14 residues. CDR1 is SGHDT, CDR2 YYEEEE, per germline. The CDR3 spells CASSLEWDGLVYGF. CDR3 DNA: TGTGCCAGCAGCTTGGAGTGGGACGGGCTCGTATATGGCTTT.

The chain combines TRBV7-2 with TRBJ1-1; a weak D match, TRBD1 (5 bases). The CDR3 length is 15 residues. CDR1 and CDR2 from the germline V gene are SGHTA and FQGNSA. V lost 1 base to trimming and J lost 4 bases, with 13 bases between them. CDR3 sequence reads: CASSLDLSGGTEAFF. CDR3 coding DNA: TGTGCCAGCAGCTTAGATCTGAGCGGGGGCACTGAAGCTTTCTTT.

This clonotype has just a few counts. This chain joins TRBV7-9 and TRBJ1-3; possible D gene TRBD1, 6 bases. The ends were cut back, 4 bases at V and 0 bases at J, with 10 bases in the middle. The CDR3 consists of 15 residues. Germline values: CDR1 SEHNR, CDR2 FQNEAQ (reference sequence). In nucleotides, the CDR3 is TGTGCCAGCAGCTCACAGGGCACCTCTGGAAACACCATATATTTT. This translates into CASSSQGTSGNTIYF. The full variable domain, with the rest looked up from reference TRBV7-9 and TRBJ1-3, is DTGVSQNPRHKITKRGQNVTFRCDPISEHNRLYWYRQTLGQGPEFLTYFQNEAQLEKSRLLSDRFSAERPKGSFSTLEIQRTEQGDSAMYLCASSSQGTSGNTIYFGEGSWLTVV.

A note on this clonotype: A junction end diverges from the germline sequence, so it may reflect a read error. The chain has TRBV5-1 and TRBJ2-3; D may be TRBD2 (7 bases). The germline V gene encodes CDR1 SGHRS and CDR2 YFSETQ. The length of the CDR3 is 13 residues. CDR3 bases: TGTGCCAGCGGCCAGCGGGACACAGATATGCAGTATTTT. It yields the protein CASGQRDTDMQYF.

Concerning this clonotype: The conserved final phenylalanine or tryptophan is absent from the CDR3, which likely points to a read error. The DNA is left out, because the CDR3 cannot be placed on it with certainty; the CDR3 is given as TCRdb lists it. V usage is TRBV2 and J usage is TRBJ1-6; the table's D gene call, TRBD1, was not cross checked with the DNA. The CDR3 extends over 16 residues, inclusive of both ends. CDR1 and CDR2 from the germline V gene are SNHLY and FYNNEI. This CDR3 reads CASSDGGIHEKFFGPG.

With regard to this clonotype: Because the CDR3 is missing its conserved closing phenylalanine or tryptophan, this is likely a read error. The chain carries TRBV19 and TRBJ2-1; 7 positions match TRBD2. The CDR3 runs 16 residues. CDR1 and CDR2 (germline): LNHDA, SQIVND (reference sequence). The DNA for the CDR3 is TGTGCCAGTAGCATAGCTAGCGGAACCGGCAATGAGCAGCAGTTCGTC. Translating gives CASSIASGTGNEQQFV.

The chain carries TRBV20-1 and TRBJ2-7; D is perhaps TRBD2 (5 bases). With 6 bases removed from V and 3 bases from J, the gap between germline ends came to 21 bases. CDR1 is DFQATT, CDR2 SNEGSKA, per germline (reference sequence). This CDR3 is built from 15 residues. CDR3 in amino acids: CSADIGEKNLYEQYV. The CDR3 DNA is TGCAGTGCAGACATCGGGGAGAAAAATCTCTACGAGCAGTACGTC.

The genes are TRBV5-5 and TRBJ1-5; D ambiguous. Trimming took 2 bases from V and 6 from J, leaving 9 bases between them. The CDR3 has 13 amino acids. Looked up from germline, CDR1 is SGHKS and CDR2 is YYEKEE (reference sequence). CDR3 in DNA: TGTGCCAGCAGCTTAGATGTGACTCAGCCCCAGCATTTT. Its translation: CASSLDVTQPQHF.

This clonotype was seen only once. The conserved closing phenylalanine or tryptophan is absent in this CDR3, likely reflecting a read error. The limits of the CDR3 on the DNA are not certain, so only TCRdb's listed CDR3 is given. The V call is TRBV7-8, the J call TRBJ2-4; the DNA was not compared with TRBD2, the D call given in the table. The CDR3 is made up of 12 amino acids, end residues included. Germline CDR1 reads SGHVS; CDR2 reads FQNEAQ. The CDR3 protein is CASSLAGSIETH.

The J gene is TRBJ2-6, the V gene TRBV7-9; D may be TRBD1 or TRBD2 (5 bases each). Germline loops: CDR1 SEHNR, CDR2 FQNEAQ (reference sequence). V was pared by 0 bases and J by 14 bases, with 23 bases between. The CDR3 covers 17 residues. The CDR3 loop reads CASSLAGSYGANVLLTF. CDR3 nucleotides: TGTGCCAGCAGCTTAGCGGGTAGCTACGGGGCCAACGTCCTCCTGACTTTC.

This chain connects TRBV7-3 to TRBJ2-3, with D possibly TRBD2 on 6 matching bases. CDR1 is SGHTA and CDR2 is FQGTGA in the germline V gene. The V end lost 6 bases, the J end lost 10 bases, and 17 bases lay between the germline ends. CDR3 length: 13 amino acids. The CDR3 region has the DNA TGTGCCAGCAGGGACGGGGGAATACATTCGCAGTATTTT. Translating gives CASRDGGIHSQYF.

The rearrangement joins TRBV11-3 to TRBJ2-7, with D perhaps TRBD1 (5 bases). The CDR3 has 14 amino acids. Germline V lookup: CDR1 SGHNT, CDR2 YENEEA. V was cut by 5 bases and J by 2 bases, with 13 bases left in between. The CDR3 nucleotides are TGTGCCAGCAGCGGCGGTCTGACAGCCTACGAGCAGTACTTC. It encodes CASSGGLTAYEQYF.

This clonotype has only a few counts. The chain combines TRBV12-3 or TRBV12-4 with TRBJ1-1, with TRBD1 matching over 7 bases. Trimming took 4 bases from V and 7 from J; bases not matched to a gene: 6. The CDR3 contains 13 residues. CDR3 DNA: TGTGCCAGCAGTTCGGGACAGACATATGAAGCTTTCTTT. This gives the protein CASSSGQTYEAFF.

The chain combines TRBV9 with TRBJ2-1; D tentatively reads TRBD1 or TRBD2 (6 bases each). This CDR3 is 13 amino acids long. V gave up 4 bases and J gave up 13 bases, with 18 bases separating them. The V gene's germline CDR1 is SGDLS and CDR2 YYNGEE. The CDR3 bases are TGTGCCAGCAGCTTAGGGGGAGGTCACGATCAGTTCTTC. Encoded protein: CASSLGGGHDQFF.

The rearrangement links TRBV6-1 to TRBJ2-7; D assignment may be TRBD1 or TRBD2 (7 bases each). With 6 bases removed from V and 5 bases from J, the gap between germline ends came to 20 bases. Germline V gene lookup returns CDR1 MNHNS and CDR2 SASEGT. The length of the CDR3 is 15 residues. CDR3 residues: CASSQGGEYGNEQYF. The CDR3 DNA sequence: TGTGCCAGCAGCCAGGGGGGGGAGTACGGTAACGAGCAGTACTTC.

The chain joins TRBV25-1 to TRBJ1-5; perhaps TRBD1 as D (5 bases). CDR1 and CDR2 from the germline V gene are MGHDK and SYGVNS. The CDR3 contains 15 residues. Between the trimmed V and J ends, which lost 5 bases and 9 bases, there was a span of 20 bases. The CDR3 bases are TGTGCCAGCAGTCCCCAAGGGACTGGGCGTGGGCCCCAGCATTTT. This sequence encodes CASSPQGTGRGPQHF.

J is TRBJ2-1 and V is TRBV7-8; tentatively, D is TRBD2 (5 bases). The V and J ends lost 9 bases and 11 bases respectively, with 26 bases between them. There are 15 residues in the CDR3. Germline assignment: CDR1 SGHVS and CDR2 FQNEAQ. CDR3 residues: CASSIARGPDTQQFF. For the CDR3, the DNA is TGTGCCAGTAGTATAGCGAGAGGACCCGACACGCAGCAGTTCTTC.

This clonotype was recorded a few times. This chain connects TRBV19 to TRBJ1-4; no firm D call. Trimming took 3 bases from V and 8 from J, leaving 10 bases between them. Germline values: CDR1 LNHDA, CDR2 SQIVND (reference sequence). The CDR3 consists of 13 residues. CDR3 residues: CASSIPDTEKLFF. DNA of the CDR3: TGTGCCAGTAGTATCCCAGATACGGAAAAACTGTTTTTT.

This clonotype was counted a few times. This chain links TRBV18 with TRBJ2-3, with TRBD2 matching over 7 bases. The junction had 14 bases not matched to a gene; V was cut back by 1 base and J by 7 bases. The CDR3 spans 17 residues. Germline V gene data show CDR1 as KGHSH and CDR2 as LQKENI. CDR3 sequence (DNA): TGTGCCAGCTCACCACGGAAAAGCGCGGGAGTGGGAAATACGCAGTATTTT. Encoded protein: CASSPRKSAGVGNTQYF.

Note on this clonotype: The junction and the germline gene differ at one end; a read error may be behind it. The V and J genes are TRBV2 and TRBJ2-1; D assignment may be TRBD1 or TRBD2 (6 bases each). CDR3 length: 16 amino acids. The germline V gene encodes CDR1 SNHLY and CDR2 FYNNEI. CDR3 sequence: CASREGGGDSQDEQSF. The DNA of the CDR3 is TGTGCCAGCAGGGAGGGGGGCGGAGATAGTCAGGATGAGCAGTCCTTC.

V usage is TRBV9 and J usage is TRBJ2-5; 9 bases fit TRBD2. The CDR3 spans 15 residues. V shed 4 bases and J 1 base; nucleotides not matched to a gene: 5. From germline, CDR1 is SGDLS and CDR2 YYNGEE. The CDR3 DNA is TGTGCCAGCAGCATTGGACTAGCGTCCCAAGAGACCCAGTACTTC. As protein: CASSIGLASQETQYF.

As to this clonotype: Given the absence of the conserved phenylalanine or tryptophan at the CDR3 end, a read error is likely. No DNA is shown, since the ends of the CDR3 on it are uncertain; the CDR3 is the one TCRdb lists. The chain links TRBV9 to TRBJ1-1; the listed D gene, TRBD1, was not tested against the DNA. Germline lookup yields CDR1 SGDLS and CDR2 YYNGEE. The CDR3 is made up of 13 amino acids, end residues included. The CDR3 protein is CASSGNTGTMNTV.

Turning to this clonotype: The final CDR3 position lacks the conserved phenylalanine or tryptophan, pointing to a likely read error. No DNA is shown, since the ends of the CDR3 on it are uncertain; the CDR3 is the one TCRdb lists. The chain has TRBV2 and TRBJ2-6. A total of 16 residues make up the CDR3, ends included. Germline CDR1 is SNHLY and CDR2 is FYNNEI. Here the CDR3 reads CASSEAGSYTANVLTG.

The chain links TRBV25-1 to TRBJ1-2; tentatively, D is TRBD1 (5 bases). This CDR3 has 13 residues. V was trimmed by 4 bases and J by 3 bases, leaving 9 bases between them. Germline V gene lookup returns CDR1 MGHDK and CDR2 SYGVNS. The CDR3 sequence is CASSGTRDYGYTF. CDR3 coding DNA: TGTGCCAGCAGTGGGACCAGGGACTATGGCTACACCTTC.

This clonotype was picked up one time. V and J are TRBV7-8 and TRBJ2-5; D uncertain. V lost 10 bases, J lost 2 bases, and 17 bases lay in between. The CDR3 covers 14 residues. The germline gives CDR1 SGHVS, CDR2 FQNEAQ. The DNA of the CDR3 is TGTGCCACCAGTAGAGGCTATAAGCAAGAGACCCAGTACTTC. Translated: CATSRGYKQETQYF.